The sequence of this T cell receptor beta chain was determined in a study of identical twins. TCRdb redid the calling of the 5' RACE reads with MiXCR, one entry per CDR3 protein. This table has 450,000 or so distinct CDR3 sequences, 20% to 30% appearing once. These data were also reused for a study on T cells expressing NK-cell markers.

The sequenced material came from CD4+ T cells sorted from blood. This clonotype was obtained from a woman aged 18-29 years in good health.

This CDR3 reads CSARTRFGEQFF. In nucleotides, the CDR3 is TGCAGTGCTAGAACTAGATTCGGTGAGCAGTTCTTC. The genes are TRBV20-1 and TRBJ2-1; D is perhaps TRBD2 (5 bases). Germline values: CDR1 DFQATT, CDR2 SNEGSKA (reference sequence). V gave up 2 bases and J gave up 9 bases, with 11 bases separating them. The CDR3 spans 12 residues.